This T cell receptor (beta chain) was retrieved from a study of T cells in localized non-small cell lung cancer. General study points: Maximal T cell clonality occurred in uninvolved adjacent lung, with tumor ranking below it. Median detection of top 100 tumor clones in adjacent lung was about 52 clones.

CDR1 is SGHTA, CDR2 FQGNSA, per germline. Trimming took 6 bases from V and 5 from J, leaving 11 bases between them. This CDR3 contains 13 residues. As for this clone: What it recognizes is unknown.

Data came from immunoSEQ multiplex PCR; TCRdb stores just in-frame clones and leaves some out. The data show some 82,000 clones, with around 80% seen just once and less than 20% held by the top ten. The sample here was PBMCs, taken before any cancer treatment. The clonotype comes from a man aged 35 to 69 with stage II squamous cell lung carcinoma. The chain links TRBV7-2 to TRBJ2-1, with D possibly matching TRBD1 (6 bases). DNA for the CDR3: TGTGCCAGCAGTTTTAACAGGGACAATGAGCAGTTCTTC. Translation gives CASSFNRDNEQFF.